The 22 T cell receptor beta chains below were found in one sample sequenced in a study of CD8 T cell repertoires and HIV-1 epitope variants. For these receptors, no antigen is known. Profiled with immunoSEQ multiplex PCR; TCRdb holds only in-frame clones, not every one. This table holds about 7,100 clones, just over 65% found once. The sequenced material came from cultured CD8+ T cells derived from PBMCs. These receptors were taken from a male donor with HIV.

CDR3: CASSEGAGVGEQYF. The CDR3 nucleotides read TGTGCCAGCAGTGAAGGGGCAGGGGTCGGCGAGCAGTACTTC. The V and J genes are TRBV2 and TRBJ2-7; D may be TRBD1 (6 bases). Trimming shortened V by 1 base and J by 6 bases, and 13 bases separated the two germline ends. The CDR3 length is 14 residues. Germline CDR1 reads SNHLY; CDR2 reads FYNNEI.

The chain couples TRBV7-6 to TRBJ2-2; 10 bases map to TRBD1. This CDR3 contains 15 residues. V was clipped by 1 base and J by 4 bases; unmatched bases: 0. Germline V gene sequence: CDR1 SGHVS, CDR2 FNYEAQ. The CDR3: CASSLGQGATGELFF. The CDR3 coding sequence is TGTGCCAGCAGCTTAGGACAGGGGGCCACCGGGGAGCTGTTTTTT. Based on the CDR3 plus reference TRBV7-6 and TRBJ2-2, the full variable domain is GAGVSQSPRYKVTKRGQDVALRCDPISGHVSLYWYRQALGQGPEFLTYFNYEAQQDKSGLPNDRFSAERPEGSISTLTIQRTEQRDSAMYRCASSLGQGATGELFFGEGSRLTVL.

J is TRBJ1-2 and V is TRBV18, with a weak D call TRBD1 (6 bases). The CDR3 has 15 amino acids. CDR1 KGHSH and CDR2 LQKENI come from the germline V gene. Trimming stripped 2 bases from V and 8 bases from J, with 18 bases between. As DNA, the CDR3 is TGTGCCAGCTCACCAGAATTTGCAGGGGTAGAGGGCTACACCTTC. This encodes CASSPEFAGVEGYTF.

The chain couples TRBV7-9 to TRBJ2-2, with D maybe TRBD2 (5 bases). CDR1 is SEHNR, CDR2 FQNEAQ, per germline (reference sequence). This CDR3 contains 14 residues. This chain's CDR3 is CAEEPPSNTGELFF. The CDR3 DNA reads TGTGCGGAGGAGCCTCCCTCGAACACCGGGGAGCTGTTTTTT.

This chain connects TRBV6-5 to TRBJ2-7; 7 nucleotides agree with TRBD1. Per the germline V gene, CDR1 is MNHEY and CDR2 is SVGAGI. The V and J ends lost 2 bases and 5 bases, in that order; junction bases with no gene match: 3. The CDR3 loop spans 13 amino acids. CDR3 residues: CASSYQGVNEQYF. The CDR3 nucleotides read TGTGCCAGCAGTTACCAGGGGGTGAACGAGCAGTACTTC.

The chain recombines TRBV5-1 with TRBJ1-1, with TRBD1 matching over 7 bases. CDR1 is SGHRS and CDR2 is YFSETQ in the germline V gene. V was clipped by 1 base and J by 0 bases; unmatched bases: 3. The CDR3 is made up of 15 amino acids. DNA for the CDR3: TGCGCCAGCAGCTTGATGGGACAGTTGAACACTGAAGCTTTCTTT. It is translated as CASSLMGQLNTEAFF.

This chain joins TRBV6-5 and TRBJ2-4; TRBD1 agrees at 7 bases. The germline CDR1 and CDR2 sequences are MNHEY and SVGAGI. This CDR3 spans 14 amino acids. V lost 5 bases, J lost 5 bases, and 6 bases stayed unmatched. The CDR3 region is CASSPGQAQNIQYF. The CDR3 coding sequence is TGTGCCAGCAGTCCCGGACAGGCCCAAAACATTCAGTACTTC.

J is TRBJ2-1 and V is TRBV7-9; 10 bases are shared with TRBD2. CDR1 is SEHNR, CDR2 FQNEAQ, per germline (reference sequence). The trim removed 5 bases at V and 8 bases at J, leaving 9 bases unmatched. CDR3 length equals 15 residues. CDR3 coding DNA: TGTGCCAGCAGCCGATCTAGCGGGGGTCTCGATGAGCAGTTCTTC. Amino acids: CASSRSSGGLDEQFF. The full variable domain, completed using reference TRBV7-9 and TRBJ2-1, is DTGVSQNPRHKITKRGQNVTFRCDPISEHNRLYWYRQTLGQGPEFLTYFQNEAQLEKSRLLSDRFSAERPKGSFSTLEIQRTEQGDSAMYLCASSRSSGGLDEQFFGPGTRLTVL.

The chain combines TRBV2 with TRBJ2-1; TRBD2 matches at 9 bases. Trimming cost V 7 bases and J 7 bases; bases outside gene matches: 8. From germline, CDR1 is SNHLY and CDR2 FYNNEI. There are 14 residues in the CDR3. CDR3 DNA sequence: TGTGCCAGCATTCTAGCGGGACCGTATAATGAGCAGTTCTTC. It codes for CASILAGPYNEQFF.

The chain recombines TRBV5-4 with TRBJ1-1; a possible D gene is TRBD1 (5 bases). Trimming shortened V by 0 bases and J by 5 bases, and 8 bases separated the two germline ends. Germline CDR1 and CDR2: SGHNT and YYREEE (reference sequence). CDR3 length: 13 residues. The CDR3 is CASSLAEGTEAFF. The CDR3 nucleotides are TGTGCCAGCAGCTTGGCCGAGGGGACTGAAGCTTTCTTT.

The rearrangement links TRBV7-2 to TRBJ2-1, with TRBD1 matching over 8 bases. The V and J ends lost 5 bases and 8 bases, in that order; junction bases with no gene match: 2. Germline V gene sequence: CDR1 SGHTA, CDR2 FQGNSA. This CDR3 spans 12 amino acids. DNA of the CDR3: TGTGCCAGCAGCCCGACAGGGGATGAGCAGTTCTTC. Its protein is CASSPTGDEQFF.

This clone appeared a few times. This chain connects TRBV4-2 to TRBJ2-7; the D is unclear. Germline loops: CDR1 LGHNA, CDR2 YNFKEQ. The CDR3 sequence is 13 residues long. Trimming stripped 1 base from V and 2 bases from J, with 6 bases between. Here the CDR3 DNA reads TGTGCCAGCAGCCAAGCTGGACCCTACGAGCAGTACTTC. It specifies CASSQAGPYEQYF.

V and J are TRBV4-1 and TRBJ2-3; the match to TRBD1 covers 7 bases. Trimming cost V 4 bases and J 0 bases; bases outside gene matches: 13. CDR1 is MGHRA, CDR2 YSYEKL, per germline. The CDR3 loop spans 18 amino acids. The CDR3 spells CASSPGTDPKPSTDTQYF. The CDR3 coding sequence is TGCGCCAGCAGCCCGGGGACAGATCCGAAACCTAGCACAGATACGCAGTATTTT.

V and J are TRBV6-6 and TRBJ2-7; 9 bases align to TRBD1. Germline-derived CDR1 and CDR2 are MNHNY and SVGAGI (reference sequence). The V segment lost 6 bases and the J segment 0 bases; nucleotides outside the gene matches: 9. This CDR3 region has 16 residues. The CDR3 spells CASSNPGQGTSYEQYF. The DNA of the CDR3 is TGTGCCAGCAGCAACCCGGGACAGGGAACCTCCTACGAGCAGTACTTC.

The V gene is TRBV6-5, the J gene TRBJ2-5; D perhaps matches TRBD1 (5 bases). V was shortened by 2 bases and J by 7 bases, with 17 bases between the two germline ends. The CDR3 has 15 residues. Germline V gene sequence: CDR1 MNHEY, CDR2 SVGAGI. DNA of the CDR3: TGTGCCAGCAGTTACGAGACAGAGTCAAGAGTGACCCAGTACTTC. Amino acids: CASSYETESRVTQYF.

V is TRBV4-2 and J is TRBJ1-1; TRBD1 agrees at 12 bases. Germline V gene data show CDR1 as LGHNA and CDR2 as YNFKEQ. This CDR3 region has 15 residues. The ends lost 1 base at V and 4 bases at J; junction bases unmatched: 1. The CDR3 is CASSQGDRGPTEAFF. CDR3 DNA: TGTGCCAGCAGCCAAGGGGACAGGGGGCCCACTGAAGCTTTCTTT.

The V gene is TRBV6-5, the J gene TRBJ1-2; D remains ambiguous. Trimming took off 4 bases at V and 4 bases at J, with 16 bases between the two ends. Germline assignment: CDR1 MNHEY and CDR2 SVGAGI. The CDR3 is made up of 15 amino acids. In DNA, the CDR3 is TGTGCCAGCAGTTCGGGCTGGGCGGTAGGCTATGGCTACACCTTC. Protein: CASSSGWAVGYGYTF.

This rearrangement joins TRBV5-6 to TRBJ2-2; no reliable D call. CDR3 size: 14 residues. The V gene's germline CDR1 is SGHDT and CDR2 YYEEEE. The V and J ends lost 2 bases and 3 bases respectively, with 8 bases between them. The CDR3 DNA sequence: TGTGCCAGCAGCTTTGAACCCTACACCGGGGAGCTGTTTTTT. This translates into CASSFEPYTGELFF.

The chain joins TRBV9 to TRBJ1-1; D may be TRBD1 (6 bases). The CDR3 has 18 residues. The germline gives CDR1 SGDLS, CDR2 YYNGEE. V dropped 2 bases and J dropped 4 bases, with 24 bases sitting between them. This CDR3 is CASSVYSSIGGGSTEAFF. The CDR3 coding sequence is TGTGCCAGCAGCGTTTATTCTTCTATAGGGGGAGGAAGCACTGAAGCTTTCTTT. Full variable domain (remainder filled in from reference TRBV9 and TRBJ1-1): DSGVTQTPKHLITATGQRVTLRCSPRSGDLSVYWYQQSLDQGLQFLIQYYNGEERAKGNILERFSAQQFPDLHSELNLSSLELGDSALYFCASSVYSSIGGGSTEAFFGQGTRLTVV.

The rearrangement links TRBV7-8 to TRBJ2-1, with 16 bases identical to TRBD2. After removal of 5 bases from V and 0 bases from J, the junction contained 10 bases not matched to a gene. The CDR3 spans 20 residues. The germline V gene encodes CDR1 SGHVS and CDR2 FQNEAQ. CDR3: CASSLSGLAGGPSSYNEQFF. The CDR3 DNA sequence: TGTGCCAGCAGCCTTTCGGGACTAGCGGGGGGGCCGAGCTCCTACAATGAGCAGTTCTTC.

This clone was counted only a few times. The chain links TRBV2 to TRBJ2-5; TRBD1 or TRBD2 may be the D gene (6 bases each). The CDR3 totals 14 residues. V was trimmed by 6 bases and J by 5 bases, leaving 16 bases between them. From germline, CDR1 is SNHLY and CDR2 FYNNEI. The CDR3: CASRGFTGRETQYF. CDR3 DNA: TGTGCCAGCAGGGGCTTCACAGGGAGGGAGACCCAGTACTTC.

V and J are TRBV2 and TRBJ1-4; TRBD1 might be the D (5 bases). The CDR3 is made up of 16 amino acids. Per germline, CDR1 SNHLY and CDR2 FYNNEI. The V gene lost 5 bases and the J gene lost 0 bases, with 13 bases spanning the gap. The CDR3 nucleotides are TGTGCCAGCAGTTTTCTCCGACAGTCAACTAATGAAAAACTGTTTTTT. It translates to CASSFLRQSTNEKLFF. Drawing the rest from reference TRBV2 and TRBJ1-4, the complete variable domain is EPEVTQTPSHQVTQMGQEVILRCVPISNHLYFYWYRQILGQKVEFLVSFYNNEISEKSEIFDDQFSVERPDGSNFTLKIRSTKLEDSAMYFCASSFLRQSTNEKLFFGSGTQLSVL.